This T cell receptor (beta chain) is from a study of glioma-infiltrating T cells after dendritic cell vaccination. Study background: Between about 2003 and 2013, patients got autologous tumor lysate-pulsed dendritic cell vaccines.

The CDR3 is made up of 14 amino acids. Trimming shortened V by 2 bases and J by 8 bases, and 12 bases separated the two germline ends. Germline V lookup: CDR1 SGHAT, CDR2 FQNNGV. In the case of this clone: Its antigen is still unknown.

Clones were read by immunoSEQ multiplex PCR, and TCRdb kept only the in-frame ones, dropping some. The sample includes roughly 100,000 clones, nearly 90% seen only once; the top ten take 2.7%. This sample's time point: after dendritic cell vaccination, including at tumor progression/relapse. All glioblastoma patients lacked an isocitrate dehydrogenase mutation. General observations from the study: Estimated pretreatment TIL content predicted outcome after dendritic cell vaccination. TCR clonality showed no direct relationship with survival.

The clonotype originates from a human donor with glioblastoma. The chain uses TRBV11-2 and TRBJ2-2; no definite D call. Sequences were derived from blood, sampled after dendritic cell vaccination. DNA for the CDR3: TGTGCCAGCAGCTTATCAACCCGAGGAGGGGAGCTGTTTTTT. Its protein is CASSLSTRGGELFF.